This T cell receptor beta chain appears in the sequencing data of a study of early T cells in non-severe SARS-CoV-2 infection. The overall study: Unsorted whole blood bulk RNA was sequenced, with unpaired chains.

Per the germline V gene, CDR1 is MNHEY and CDR2 is SVGAGI. V was clipped by 1 base and J by 1 base; unmatched bases: 3. The CDR3 covers 15 residues. Broader study findings: The matching step, a VDJdb search, favored anti-spike CD8 responses and missed private and CD4 specificities.

The TCR library protocol attached unique molecular identifiers to the individual cDNA molecules. Each CDR3 protein gets one entry after TCRdb re-called the 5' RACE reads with MiXCR. Of about 33,000 distinct CDR3 sequences in the sample, about 4.7% are singletons; the top ten hold roughly an eighth. This clonotype has a handful of counts. Its antigen is not known. This rearrangement joins TRBV6-5 to TRBJ2-5; 7 nucleotides line up with TRBD2. The source is an adult who was a healthcare worker with PCR-confirmed SARS-CoV-2 infection or an uninfected control (not recorded which). The material sequenced was whole blood. The CDR3 nucleotides are TGTGCCAGCAGTTACTGGGGAGGGATCCAAGAGACCCAGTACTTC. Protein: CASSYWGGIQETQYF.